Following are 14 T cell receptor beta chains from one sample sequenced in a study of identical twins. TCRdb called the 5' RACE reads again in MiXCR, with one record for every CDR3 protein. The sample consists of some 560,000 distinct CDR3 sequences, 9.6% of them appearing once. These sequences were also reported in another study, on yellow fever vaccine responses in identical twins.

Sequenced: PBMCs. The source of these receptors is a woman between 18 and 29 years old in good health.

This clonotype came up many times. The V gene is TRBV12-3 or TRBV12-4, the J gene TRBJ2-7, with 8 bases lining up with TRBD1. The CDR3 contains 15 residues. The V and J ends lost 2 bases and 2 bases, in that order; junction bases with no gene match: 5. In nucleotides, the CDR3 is TGTGCCAGCAGTTTAAGGAACAGGGGGACCTACGAGCAGTACTTC. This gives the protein CASSLRNRGTYEQYF.

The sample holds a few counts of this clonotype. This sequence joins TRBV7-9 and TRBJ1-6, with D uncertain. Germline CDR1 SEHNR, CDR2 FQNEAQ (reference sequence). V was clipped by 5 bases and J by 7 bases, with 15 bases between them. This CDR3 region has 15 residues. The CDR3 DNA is TGTGCCAGCAGCCCCGAGGGAAGGGTGAATTCACCCCTCCACTTT. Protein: CASSPEGRVNSPLHF.

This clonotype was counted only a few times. CDR3 in DNA: TGCAGTGCTAGACAGGGTTTGTCCTACGAGCAGTACTTC. Its translation is CSARQGLSYEQYF. The chain recombines TRBV20-1 with TRBJ2-7; D possibly corresponds to TRBD1 (5 bases). This CDR3 comprises 13 residues. Trimming left V 2 bases short and J 1 base short, with 9 bases between. CDR1 DFQATT and CDR2 SNEGSKA come from the germline V gene (reference sequence).

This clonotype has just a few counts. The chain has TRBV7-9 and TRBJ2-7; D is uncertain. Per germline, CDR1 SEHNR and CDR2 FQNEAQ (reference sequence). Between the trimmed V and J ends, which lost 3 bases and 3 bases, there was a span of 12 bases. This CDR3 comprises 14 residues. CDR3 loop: CASSLVSQYYEQYF. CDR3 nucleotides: TGTGCCAGCAGCTTGGTTTCTCAGTACTACGAGCAGTACTTC.

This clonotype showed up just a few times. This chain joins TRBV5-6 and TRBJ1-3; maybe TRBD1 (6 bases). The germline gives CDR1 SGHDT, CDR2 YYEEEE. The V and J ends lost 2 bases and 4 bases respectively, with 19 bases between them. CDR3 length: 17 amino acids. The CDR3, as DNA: TGTGCCAGCAGCTTTCGGCTGTCGCGGGGGCAAGGAAACACCATATATTTT. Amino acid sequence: CASSFRLSRGQGNTIYF.

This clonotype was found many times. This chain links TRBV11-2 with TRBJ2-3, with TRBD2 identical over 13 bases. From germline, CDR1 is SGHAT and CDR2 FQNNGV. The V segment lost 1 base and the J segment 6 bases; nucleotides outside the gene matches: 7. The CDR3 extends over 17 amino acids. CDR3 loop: CASSLGTSGGARDTQYF. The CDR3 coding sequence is TGTGCCAGCAGCTTAGGCACTAGCGGGGGGGCTAGGGATACGCAGTATTTT.

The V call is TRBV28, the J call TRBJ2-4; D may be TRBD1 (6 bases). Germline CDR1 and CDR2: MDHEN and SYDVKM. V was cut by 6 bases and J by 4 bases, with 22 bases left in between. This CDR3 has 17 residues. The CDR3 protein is CASRTTGTRDLKNIQYF. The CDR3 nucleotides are TGTGCCAGCAGGACCACCGGGACAAGGGATTTAAAAAACATTCAGTACTTC. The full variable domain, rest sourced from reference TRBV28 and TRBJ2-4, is DVKVTQSSRYLVKRTGEKVFLECVQDMDHENMFWYRQDPGLGLRLIYFSYDVKMKEKGDIPEGYSVSREKKERFSLILESASTNQTSMYLCASRTTGTRDLKNIQYFGAGTRLSVL.

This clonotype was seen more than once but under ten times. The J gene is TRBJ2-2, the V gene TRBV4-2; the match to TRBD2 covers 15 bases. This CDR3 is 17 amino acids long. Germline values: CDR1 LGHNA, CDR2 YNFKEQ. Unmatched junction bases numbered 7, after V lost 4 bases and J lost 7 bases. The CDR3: CASSRAGTSGGYGELFF. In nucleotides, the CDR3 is TGTGCCAGCAGCCGGGCCGGGACTAGCGGGGGGTACGGGGAGCTGTTTTTT.

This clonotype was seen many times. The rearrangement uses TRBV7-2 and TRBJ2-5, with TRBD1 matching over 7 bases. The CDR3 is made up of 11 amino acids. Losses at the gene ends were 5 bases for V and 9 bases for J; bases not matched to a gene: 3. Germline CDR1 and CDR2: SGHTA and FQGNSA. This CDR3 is CASSPGTAQYF. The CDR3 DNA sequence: TGTGCCAGCAGCCCCGGGACAGCCCAGTACTTC.

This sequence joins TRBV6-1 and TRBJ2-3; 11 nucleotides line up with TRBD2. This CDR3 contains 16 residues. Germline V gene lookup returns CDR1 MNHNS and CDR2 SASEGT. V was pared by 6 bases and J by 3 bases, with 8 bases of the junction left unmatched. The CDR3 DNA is TGTGCCAGCAGACAAACTAGCGGGAGAAGGACAGATACGCAGTATTTT. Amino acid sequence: CASRQTSGRRTDTQYF.

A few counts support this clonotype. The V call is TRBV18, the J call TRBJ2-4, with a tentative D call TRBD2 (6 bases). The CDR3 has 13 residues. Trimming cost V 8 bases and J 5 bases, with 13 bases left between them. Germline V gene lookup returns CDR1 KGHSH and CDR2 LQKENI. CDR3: CASGTPTENIQYF. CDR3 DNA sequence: TGTGCCAGCGGGACTCCCACGGAAAACATTCAGTACTTC.

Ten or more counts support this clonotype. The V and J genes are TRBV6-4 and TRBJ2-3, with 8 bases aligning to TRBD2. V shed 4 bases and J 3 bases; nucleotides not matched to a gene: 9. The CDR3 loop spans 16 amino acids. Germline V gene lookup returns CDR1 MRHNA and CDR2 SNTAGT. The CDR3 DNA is TGTGCCAGCAGTGCGGGAGCGGGAGAGGCGACAGATACGCAGTATTTT. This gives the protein CASSAGAGEATDTQYF.

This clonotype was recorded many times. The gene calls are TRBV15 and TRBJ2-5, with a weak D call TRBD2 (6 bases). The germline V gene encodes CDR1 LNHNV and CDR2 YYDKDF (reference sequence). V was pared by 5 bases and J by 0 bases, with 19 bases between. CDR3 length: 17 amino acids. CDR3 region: CATSGDSELNYQETQYF. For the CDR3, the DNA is TGTGCCACCAGCGGGGACTCCGAATTGAACTACCAAGAGACCCAGTACTTC.

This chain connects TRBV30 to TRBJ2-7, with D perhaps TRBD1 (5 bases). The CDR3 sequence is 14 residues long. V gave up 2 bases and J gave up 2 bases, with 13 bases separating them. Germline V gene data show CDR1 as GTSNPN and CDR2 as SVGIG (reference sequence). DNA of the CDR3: TGTGCCTGGAGTCCCAGGGCAGTTCCCTACGAGCAGTACTTC. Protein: CAWSPRAVPYEQYF.